The clone carrying this TCR beta chain was recorded only once. Its antigen is unknown. Naive CD8 cells lacked CD45RO and underwent positive selection for CCR7, leaving out terminally differentiated effector memory CD45RA+ cells. The data were taken from a study of shared clonotypes between healthy human individuals. TCRdb keeps only in-frame clones here, not all; method: immunoSEQ multiplex PCR. Among about 2.1 million clones listed, 85% to 95% were seen once. Study results and limitations: Read depth was anticipated to influence clonotype sharing among donors. A reduction in generation probabilities was seen for non-shared clonotypes relative to those shared by all four donors.

The germline CDR1 and CDR2 sequences are LNHDA and SQIVND (reference sequence). V was clipped by 6 bases and J by 5 bases, with 16 bases between them. CDR3 length: 14 amino acids. The sequenced material came from naive CD8+ T cells from PBMCs. The chain employs TRBV19 and TRBJ1-1, with D perhaps TRBD1 (6 bases). The clonotype comes from a man aged 18 to 30 in good health. Some clones in this sample may be carry-over from other donors' samples. The CDR3 is CASSWRTAGTEAFF. For the CDR3, the DNA is TGTGCCAGTAGCTGGCGGACAGCGGGTACTGAAGCTTTCTTT.